This T cell receptor beta chain stems from a study of shared clonotypes between healthy human individuals (TCRdb year 2020). Broadly, across the study: The cohort included three men and two women between 18 and 49 years of age. Per donor, three plates each were used for CD4 naive and CD4 memory, two for CD8 naive, and one for CD8 memory. To estimate repertoire size and how much clonotypes are shared between individuals, the study performed deep sequencing of blood TCR repertoires from about 5 healthy adults. Different laboratories and diverse techniques were used to prepare libraries and sequence TCR repertoires, to increase sequencing depth and limit assay-specific biases. Leukapheresis yielded between about 0.8 and 9.5 billion PBMCs per donor. General study outcomes and caveats: Sampling was limited to blood, and TCR repertoires in tissue likely differ from TCR repertoires in blood. The genetic and exposure-history diversity represented was limited by the small number of donors. Even with the large sequencing depth, rarefaction of the sorted-subset datasets indicated that sequencing was incomplete. Pairwise subsampling indicated that sequencing depth was expected to affect the degree of clonotype sharing among donors. Naive subsets generally had larger estimated clonotype richness than memory subsets did. Compared with non-shared clonotypes, the clonotypes found in all four sorted-subset donors had higher generation probabilities. Across a handful of donors, approximately 4.6% of naive CD4, roughly 3.4% of naive CD8, roughly 2.2% of memory CD4, and over 0.35% of memory CD8 clonotypes were shared.

In the case of this clone: The antigen it binds to is not known. Base qualities are not recorded, but no much larger clone differs from it by a single base.

Counted from cysteine to phenylalanine, this CDR3 has 16 amino acids. The sequence is cut down to CDR3 DNA, 48 bases in frame from base 1. The germline V gene (reference sequence) gives CDR1 as MNHEY and CDR2 as SMNVEV. The junction shows trimming of 3 bases on V and 0 bases on J, plus 11 bases between the germline ends. Using the deep immunoSEQ assay, TCR CDR3 regions were amplified from genomic DNA by multiplex PCR. Extracted genomic DNA from each cell subset was distributed evenly across all wells of several immunoSEQ 96-well plates, and each plate was treated as a replicate. For sorted subsets, roughly 200 ng of genomic DNA, equivalent to about 30,000 T cell genomes, went into each replicate PCR. Purified libraries were measured with a Qubit 3.0 fluorometer, size-checked on a Bioanalyzer 2100, and measured again with the KAPA Library Quantification kit. Every immunoSEQ 96-well plate was sequenced on a dedicated single-read 150-cycle Illumina NextSeq 550 flow cell. Processing in the source paper ran as follows. Because the immunoSEQ output held only junctional sequences and lacked quality scores, the filtering could not match the filtering applied to full-length reads. To assign V/J genes and CDR3, sequences were annotated using PyIR, a Python wrapper for IgBLAST v1.9, with IMGT germline references. Reads were removed for weak V/J assignments (E-value above 1e-6), missing CDR3, stop codons, out-of-frame junctions, or ambiguous translated residues. V3J clonotypes were defined as sequences sharing the same inferred V gene, J gene, and CDR3 amino acid sequence. Percentage overlap between repertoires was calculated by dividing the number of shared unique clonotypes by the size of the smaller repertoire. Repertoire richness was assessed with RTK rarefaction, the Chao1 estimator, and Recon v2.1 estimates of unobserved clonotypes. Generation probabilities for all TCRbeta clonotypes obtained by the gDNA method from several donors were computed using OLGA. As stored in TCRdb, this immuneACCESS dataset retains in-frame rearrangements with V and J assigned. A fraction of the clones does not appear; measured against another copy, unresolved V genes explain less than half of the discrepancy, and the remainder lacks a known reason. V, J and clone size are taken as reported in that table, and D and trimming were inferred from the DNA itself. The sample table lists around 320,000 clones, around 90% of them with a count of one. The ten biggest clones cover about a sixth of the sample.

The donors were healthy, HIV-negative adults who had no recently reported acute infections or vaccinations. Every donor was a Caucasian adult living in Nashville, Tennessee, USA. CD8 memory samples combined magnetically selected CD45RO+ cells with CCR7-negative CD45RA+ effector memory (TemRA) cells. Blood was obtained by leukapheresis, after which PBMCs were separated by Ficoll-Histopaque density gradient centrifugation and cryopreserved in liquid nitrogen vapor phase. Analytical flow cytometry was used to check the purity and quantity of every magnetically sorted T cell population. Genomic DNA was isolated from every sorted fraction and measured by UV absorbance on a Nanodrop 2000c.

The sequence was obtained from a man aged 18 to 30 in good health. The rearranged segments are TRBV27 and TRBJ2-2; the D gene lacks a confident call. The sequenced sample consisted of memory CD8+ T cells sorted from blood. The cell subset or site label here, explained by the study, means: CD45RO+ cells pooled with CCR7-negative TemRA cells. The CDR3 reads as follows: CASSLVHSANTGELFF. The nucleotides read TGTGCCAGCAGTTTGGTCCATTCAGCGAACACCGGGGAGCTGTTTTTT.